Below, one T cell receptor (beta chain) is given with its context. This sample is part of a study of T-cell reconstitution after alpha-beta-depleted transplantation in children. Preparing the TCRbeta library involved the use of unique molecular identifiers. TCRdb redid the calling of the PCR reads with MiXCR, one entry per CDR3 protein. This sample has 200,000 to 250,000 distinct CDR3 sequences, with around 8.9% found just once. Germline CDR1 GTSNPN, CDR2 SVGIG (reference sequence). The CDR3 totals 17 residues. The trim removed 5 bases at V and 5 bases at J, leaving 18 bases unmatched. This sequence originates from a human donor who donated a stem cell graft to a child with SCID. The source was PBMCs from the stem cell graft donor, collected from the stem cell graft. The chain couples TRBV30 to TRBJ1-3, with 7 bases lining up with TRBD1. CDR3 DNA sequence: TGTGCCTGGTCCTTAGTAACGGGACAGAGCAGACGAAACACCATATATTTT. This sequence encodes CAWSLVTGQSRRNTIYF.